This TCR beta chain was documented in a study of blood T cell repertoires in COVID-19. About the study: COVID-19 samples from acute and convalescent phases originated in the United States, Italy and Spain. Sample material is recorded as cDNA or gDNA derived from T cells, B-cell-depleted T cells, or PBMCs.

Original methodology: Cell counts per sample came from amplifying reference gene primers. Only in-frame clones appear in the TCRdb table, and some are missing; sequencing was by immunoSEQ multiplex PCR. The V and J calls and the clone size are those of that table, but D and trimming were determined from the DNA. This sample has about 150,000 clones, with 70% to 90% found just once. Germline CDR1 and CDR2: MNHEY and SVGEGT. Deletions cut 5 bases from V and 2 bases from J, with 19 bases between. This CDR3 is 17 amino acids long. Seattle's cohort entered during active infection and was followed longitudinally.

This clonotype was obtained from a man aged 55 to 69 with COVID-19, enrolled during active disease. The rearrangement links TRBV6-2 or TRBV6-3 to TRBJ1-5; a possible D gene is TRBD1 (6 bases). Sequencing input: peripheral blood. The CDR3 sequence is CASSDPRGFGGNQPQHF. In DNA, the CDR3 is TGTGCCAGCAGTGACCCTAGGGGGTTTGGGGGCAATCAGCCCCAGCATTTT.